The next 19 T cell receptor beta chains were all read from a single sample in a study of blood T cell repertoires in COVID-19. Generated by immunoSEQ multiplex PCR, the TCRdb table keeps only in-frame clones and is missing some. The table includes 200,000 to 300,000 clones, about 86% detected once. Sequencing was performed on peripheral blood. These receptors all come from a man aged 25-45 years with active or convalescent COVID-19.

The rearrangement links TRBV30 to TRBJ2-2; no clear D gene. V lost 4 bases to trimming and J lost 6 bases, with 9 bases between them. Germline loops: CDR1 GTSNPN, CDR2 SVGIG (reference sequence). This CDR3 contains 12 residues. The CDR3: CAWMSQSGELFF. The CDR3 region has the DNA TGTGCCTGGATGTCGCAGTCCGGGGAGCTGTTTTTT.

This clone appeared once. The V and J genes are TRBV5-6 and TRBJ1-4; tentatively, D is TRBD1 (5 bases). V was pared by 6 bases and J by 8 bases, with 11 bases between. The germline CDR1 and CDR2 sequences are SGHDT and YYEEEE. The CDR3 has 12 amino acids. In DNA, the CDR3 is TGTGCCAGCACCGAACCAGGGGAAAAACTGTTTTTT. Protein product: CASTEPGEKLFF.

The rearrangement uses TRBV19 and TRBJ2-1; 8 positions agree with TRBD2. The germline gives CDR1 LNHDA, CDR2 SQIVND (reference sequence). V was pared by 6 bases and J by 5 bases, with 6 bases of the junction left unmatched. This CDR3 spans 14 amino acids. CDR3 sequence (DNA): TGTGCCAGTAGGCCGGGGGGGCCCAACAATGAGCAGTTCTTC. Protein sequence: CASRPGGPNNEQFF.

The rearrangement uses TRBV11-2 and TRBJ2-1; D perhaps matches TRBD2 (6 bases). Germline CDR1 reads SGHAT; CDR2 reads FQNNGV. The ends were cut back, 4 bases at V and 10 bases at J, with 11 bases in the middle. CDR3 length: 12 residues. The CDR3 protein is CASSSPGLEQFF. The CDR3 bases are TGTGCCAGCAGCTCACCGGGACTCGAGCAGTTCTTC.

The gene calls are TRBV5-1 and TRBJ2-1, with 12 bases fitting TRBD2. Per germline, CDR1 SGHRS and CDR2 YFSETQ. The CDR3 contains 15 residues. V lost 2 bases to trimming and J lost 9 bases; unmatched junction nucleotides: 6. The CDR3 sequence is CASSFLAGGPSEQFF. The CDR3 region has the DNA TGCGCCAGCAGCTTCCTAGCGGGGGGGCCGAGTGAGCAGTTCTTC.

The genes are TRBV2 and TRBJ2-3; 8 nucleotides align to TRBD2. The ends lost 7 bases at V and 5 bases at J; junction bases unmatched: 5. The CDR3 runs to 13 residues. Germline CDR1 and CDR2: SNHLY and FYNNEI. The CDR3 loop reads CASTGGRGDTQYF. CDR3 DNA sequence: TGTGCCAGCACGGGGGGGCGTGGAGATACGCAGTATTTT.

The V call is TRBV5-1, the J call TRBJ1-6; weak D call: TRBD1 (5 bases). The CDR3 loop spans 16 amino acids. Germline CDR1 is SGHRS and CDR2 is YFSETQ. With 2 bases removed from V and 0 bases from J, the gap between germline ends came to 9 bases. The CDR3 DNA reads as TGCGCCAGCAGCTTCACAGGTAGCTCCTATAATTCACCCCTCCACTTT. Its translation: CASSFTGSSYNSPLHF.

The rearrangement joins TRBV19 to TRBJ1-5; D gene unclear. The CDR3 extends over 16 amino acids. V shed 3 bases and J shed 0 bases, with 12 bases lying between them. Germline lookup yields CDR1 LNHDA and CDR2 SQIVND (reference sequence). CDR3 region: CASSIRGKYSNQPQHF. In DNA, the CDR3 is TGTGCCAGTAGTATCCGAGGGAAATATAGCAATCAGCCCCAGCATTTT.

The chain combines TRBV5-1 with TRBJ1-6, with unresolved D. Germline V gives CDR1 SGHRS, CDR2 YFSETQ. The CDR3 extends over 14 amino acids. V lost 4 bases to trimming and J lost 5 bases, with 10 bases between them. The CDR3 nucleotides are TGCGCCAGCAGCGACCAGGTCGATAATTCACCCCTCCACTTT. Translated, it gives CASSDQVDNSPLHF.

The chain carries TRBV2 and TRBJ2-7, with a weak D call TRBD2 (5 bases). CDR1 and CDR2 from the germline V gene are SNHLY and FYNNEI. V dropped 4 bases and J dropped 4 bases, with 14 bases sitting between them. The CDR3 extends over 14 amino acids. The CDR3 loop reads CASSVGLAFYEQYF. CDR3 sequence (DNA): TGTGCCAGCAGTGTCGGCCTAGCTTTTTACGAGCAGTACTTC.

This clone was seen once. This chain joins TRBV27 and TRBJ1-1; the D gene is possibly TRBD1 (5 bases). Germline V gene data show CDR1 as MNHEY and CDR2 as SMNVEV (reference sequence). The CDR3 consists of 15 residues. V lost 3 bases to trimming and J lost 1 base, with 12 bases between them. The CDR3 reads CASSFSDRPNTEAFF. CDR3 coding DNA: TGTGCCAGCAGTTTTTCAGACAGACCGAACACTGAAGCTTTCTTT.

This clone appeared a single time. This chain links TRBV28 with TRBJ1-5; D is uncertain. This CDR3 has 13 residues. The germline gives CDR1 MDHEN, CDR2 SYDVKM. Trimming stripped 6 bases from V and 6 bases from J, with 12 bases between. The CDR3 sequence is CASRDEAAQPQHF. In DNA form, the CDR3 reads TGTGCCAGCAGGGATGAGGCAGCTCAGCCCCAGCATTTT.

The chain couples TRBV30 to TRBJ2-2; 10 nucleotides agree with TRBD2. The CDR3 has 15 amino acids. The germline V gene encodes CDR1 GTSNPN and CDR2 SVGIG (reference sequence). V shed 3 bases, J shed 4 bases, and the junction held 5 bases outside the gene matches. CDR3 region: CAWREKRGGTGELFF. As DNA, the CDR3 is TGTGCCTGGAGGGAGAAGCGGGGGGGCACCGGGGAGCTGTTTTTT.

This chain links TRBV6-5 with TRBJ2-7; D is possibly TRBD1 (6 bases). This CDR3 comprises 11 residues. Trimming pared 5 bases from V and 7 bases from J, leaving 9 bases between. Germline V gene data show CDR1 as MNHEY and CDR2 as SVGAGI. For the CDR3, the DNA is TGTGCCAGCAGTAGGGGGTCTGAGCAGTACTTC. Translation gives CASSRGSEQYF.

This clone showed up just once. In nucleotides, the CDR3 is TGTGCCAGCAGTCCTCCGGGACTACCCCACGAGCAGTACTTC. It yields the protein CASSPPGLPHEQYF. The V call is TRBV6-5, the J call TRBJ2-7, with 7 bases aligning to TRBD2. Germline V gene lookup returns CDR1 MNHEY and CDR2 SVGAGI. This CDR3 is 14 amino acids long. With 5 bases clipped from V and 5 bases from J, the junction kept 9 bases outside the gene matches.

This clone was found once. The rearrangement joins TRBV24-1 to TRBJ1-6; TRBD1 matches 9 bases. The germline V gene encodes CDR1 KGHDR and CDR2 SFDVKD. The V gene end was trimmed by 10 bases and the J gene end by 5 bases; junction bases not matched to a gene: 14. This CDR3 region has 17 residues. In DNA form, the CDR3 reads TGTGCCACGGGTTTTCGACAGGGGGGTACAAATAATTCACCCCTCCACTTT. Amino acids: CATGFRQGGTNNSPLHF.

V and J are TRBV6-2 or TRBV6-3 and TRBJ1-5; TRBD1 might be the D (5 bases). This CDR3 is 14 amino acids long. Trimming took off 5 bases at V and 6 bases at J, with 14 bases between the two ends. Germline V gives CDR1 MNHEY, CDR2 SVGEGT. The chain's CDR3 is CASSGGGFTQPQHF. The CDR3 DNA sequence: TGTGCCAGCAGTGGGGGAGGGTTTACTCAGCCCCAGCATTTT.

The chain uses TRBV14 and TRBJ1-3; D remains unclear. CDR1 SGHDN and CDR2 FVKESK come from the germline V gene. This CDR3 has 15 residues. V was clipped by 1 base and J by 2 bases, with 9 bases between them. CDR3 region: CASSQAYTAGNTIYF. The CDR3 bases are TGTGCCAGCAGCCAAGCTTATACGGCTGGAAACACCATATATTTT.

This rearrangement joins TRBV6-1 to TRBJ1-2; 7 bases align to TRBD1. The CDR3 contains 14 residues. Germline V CDR1 and CDR2: MNHNS, SASEGT. V lost 0 bases and J lost 8; bases outside the gene matches: 6. CDR3 bases: TGTGCCAGCAGTGAAGCAGGGGGCGCGCGGGGCTACACCTTC. It codes for CASSEAGGARGYTF.